Below are 9 T cell receptor beta chains sequenced from a single sample in a study of CD8 T cells in Susac syndrome (dated 2019 in TCRdb). To prepare the library, the immunoSEQ multiplex PCR assay was applied. RNA was extracted using the RNeasy kit, and about 0.5 to 1 microgram was reverse transcribed with random hexamers. Clones were called with MiXCR by TCRdb after fastp trimmed the public reads at Q25, and only in-frame beta chains were retained. Rows with a matching CDR3 protein are joined into one entry that keeps the most common DNA and genes. This sample gives more than 250,000 distinct CDR3 sequences in total; roughly 94% of them show up just once. The ten largest clones take up less than 0.08% of the sample. Specimen: CD4+ T cells from PBMCs. The origin of the receptors is a human donor with multiple sclerosis.

The CDR3 DNA reads as TGCAGTGCTAGCGGGGGCAACAATGAGCAGTTCTTC. Translating gives CSASGGNNEQFF. The chain links TRBV20-1 to TRBJ2-1; D is possibly TRBD1 or TRBD2 (6 bases each). The CDR3 length is 12 residues. Per germline, CDR1 DFQATT and CDR2 SNEGSKA (reference sequence). The V and J ends lost 3 bases and 5 bases respectively, with 8 bases between them.

The chain is built from TRBV5-5 and TRBJ2-2; unclear D gene. The CDR3 is made up of 15 amino acids. CDR1 and CDR2 (germline): SGHKS, YYEKEE (reference sequence). V was pared by 0 bases and J by 4 bases, with 10 bases between. In nucleotides, the CDR3 is TGTGCCAGCAGCTTGGACTTCTCAGGCACCGGGGAGCTGTTTTTT. This sequence encodes CASSLDFSGTGELFF.

The chain is built from TRBV30 and TRBJ1-2; a weak D match, TRBD1 (6 bases). V lost 2 bases, J lost 10 bases, and 11 bases lay in between. The CDR3 is 11 amino acids. The germline V gene has CDR1 GTSNPN and CDR2 SVGIG (reference sequence). In nucleotides, the CDR3 is TGTGCCTGGAGTCCCCGGACAGACTACACCTTC. This sequence encodes CAWSPRTDYTF.

The chain uses TRBV14 and TRBJ1-4, with a weak D call TRBD1 (6 bases). Looked up from germline, CDR1 is SGHDN and CDR2 is FVKESK. The CDR3 is 15 amino acids. Trimming removed 1 base from V and 7 bases from J, with 13 bases in between. CDR3 protein: CASSQGGGGGEKLFF. CDR3 DNA sequence: TGTGCCAGCAGCCAAGGCGGAGGGGGAGGTGAAAAACTGTTTTTT.

The gene calls are TRBV10-3 and TRBJ2-7, with D possibly matching TRBD1 (6 bases). The germline V gene encodes CDR1 ENHRY and CDR2 SYGVKD. The V end lost 4 bases, the J end lost 0 bases, and 10 bases lay between the germline ends. This CDR3 region has 14 residues. The CDR3 protein is CAISGQESSYEQYF. CDR3 DNA: TGTGCCATCAGTGGACAGGAAAGCTCCTACGAGCAGTACTTC.

The chain carries TRBV18 and TRBJ2-3; D possibly uses TRBD1 or TRBD2 (5 bases each). With 2 bases removed from V and 5 bases from J, the gap between germline ends came to 11 bases. The CDR3 covers 14 residues. Germline CDR1 reads KGHSH; CDR2 reads LQKENI. CDR3 loop: CASSPGTNRDTQYF. As DNA, the CDR3 is TGTGCCAGCTCACCAGGGACCAACAGAGATACGCAGTATTTT.

The V and J genes are TRBV6-6 and TRBJ1-3; TRBD1 might be the D (5 bases). V was shortened by 0 bases and J by 0 bases, with 9 bases between the two germline ends. This CDR3 spans 16 amino acids. The germline V gene has CDR1 MNHNY and CDR2 SVGAGI (reference sequence). Here the CDR3 DNA reads TGTGCCAGCAGTTACTCTGGGACTTCCTCTGGAAACACCATATATTTT. It codes for CASSYSGTSSGNTIYF.

The CDR3 here is CASSSAAAEQYF. CDR3 nucleotides: TGTGCCAGCTCTTCAGCGGCCGCGGAGCAGTACTTC. This chain connects TRBV18 to TRBJ2-7, with D tentatively TRBD2 (5 bases). Germline CDR1 and CDR2: KGHSH and LQKENI. The CDR3 spans 12 residues. The V end was cut by 6 bases, the J end by 7 bases, with 13 bases between. Full variable domain (missing parts from reference TRBV18 and TRBJ2-7): NAGVMQNPRHLVRRRGQEARLRCSPMKGHSHVYWYRQLPEEGLKFMVYLQKENIIDESGMPKERFSAEFPKEGPSILRIQQVVRGDSAAYFCASSSAAAEQYFGPGTRLTVT.

This CDR3 reads CASSFRFKGLDGNEQFF. In nucleotides, the CDR3 is TGTGCCAGCAGCTTTAGGTTCAAGGGGTTGGATGGGAATGAGCAGTTCTTC. The V and J genes are TRBV7-9 and TRBJ2-1; D is possibly TRBD1 (5 bases). V was clipped by 3 bases and J by 7 bases, with 22 bases between them. The CDR3 is 17 amino acids. Germline-derived CDR1 and CDR2 are SEHNR and FQNEAQ (reference sequence).